Below, 22 T cell receptor beta chains from the same sample are listed, as sequenced in a study of T cell changes during pregnancy in multiple sclerosis. The table came from immunoSEQ multiplex PCR; TCRdb's copy has only in-frame clones and leaves some out. The table records some 38,000 clones, 91% of them present only once. Sequences were derived from CD4+ T cells from peripheral blood mononuclear cells, sampled in the third trimester of pregnancy. All receptors come from a female donor in good health, enrolled as a control in a pregnancy study.

The rearrangement uses TRBV19 and TRBJ1-6; weak D call: TRBD1 (5 bases). Between the trimmed V and J ends, which lost 5 bases and 13 bases, there was a span of 15 bases. Germline assignment: CDR1 LNHDA and CDR2 SQIVND (reference sequence). The CDR3 has 13 amino acids. The CDR3 here is CASSPRDLGPLHF. The CDR3 DNA reads TGTGCCAGTAGTCCCAGGGACTTGGGGCCCCTCCACTTT.

The chain links TRBV11-3 to TRBJ2-1, with a possible D match to TRBD2 (5 bases). The ends were cut back, 3 bases at V and 2 bases at J, with 8 bases in the middle. Germline lookup yields CDR1 SGHNT and CDR2 YENEEA. The CDR3 has 14 residues. CDR3 residues: CASSFRGTYNEQFF. The DNA for the CDR3 is TGTGCCAGCAGCTTTCGGGGAACCTACAATGAGCAGTTCTTC.

This rearrangement joins TRBV7-2 to TRBJ2-7; 12 positions agree with TRBD2. CDR1 is SGHTA and CDR2 is FQGNSA in the germline V gene. This CDR3 is built from 14 residues. J was trimmed by 4 bases and V by 5 bases; bases with no gene match: 3. CDR3 sequence (DNA): TGTGCCAGCAGCCGGACTAGCGGGGCTTACGAGCAGTACTTC. Translated: CASSRTSGAYEQYF. The whole variable domain, filled in from reference TRBV7-2 and TRBJ2-7, reads GAGVSQSPSNKVTEKGKDVELRCDPISGHTALYWYRQSLGQGLEFLIYFQGNSAPDKSGLPSDRFSAERTGGSVSTLTIQRTQQEDSAVYLCASSRTSGAYEQYFGPGTRLTVT.

The rearrangement uses TRBV27 and TRBJ2-1, with 9 bases lining up with TRBD2. CDR1 and CDR2 (germline): MNHEY, SMNVEV (reference sequence). V trimming: 6 bases; J trimming: 6 bases; junction bases outside the gene matches: 9. This CDR3 has 15 amino acids. The CDR3: CASRPAGGGGNEQFF. The CDR3 DNA is TGTGCCAGCAGACCCGCGGGAGGGGGGGGCAATGAGCAGTTCTTC.

V and J are TRBV7-8 and TRBJ2-7; 11 bases are shared with TRBD1. The CDR3 spans 13 residues. Germline CDR1 SGHVS, CDR2 FQNEAQ. Losses at the gene ends were 6 bases for V and 6 bases for J; bases not matched to a gene: 4. The CDR3 DNA follows: TGTGCCAGCAGAGGGACAGGGGGGCGCGAGCAGTACTTC. Translating gives CASRGTGGREQYF.

The V and J genes are TRBV5-5 and TRBJ1-5; D unresolved. Trimming shortened V by 0 bases and J by 6 bases, and 7 bases separated the two germline ends. Germline V gene data show CDR1 as SGHKS and CDR2 as YYEKEE (reference sequence). This CDR3 has 13 amino acids. This CDR3 reads CASSLAQFQPQHF. The CDR3 DNA reads as TGTGCCAGCAGCTTGGCACAGTTTCAGCCCCAGCATTTT.

This clone came up a few times. The gene calls are TRBV27 and TRBJ2-7, with D possibly TRBD1 on 5 matching bases. The germline gives CDR1 MNHEY, CDR2 SMNVEV (reference sequence). The CDR3 runs 13 residues. V lost 4 bases, J lost 6 bases, and 13 bases lay in between. CDR3 amino acids: CASSWIQGSEQYF. The CDR3 coding sequence is TGTGCCAGCAGTTGGATTCAGGGAAGCGAGCAGTACTTC.

This clone appeared a few times. The chain employs TRBV19 and TRBJ1-5, with D tentatively TRBD1 (6 bases). This CDR3 spans 15 amino acids. In germline, CDR1 is LNHDA, CDR2 SQIVND (reference sequence). V was shortened by 7 bases and J by 7 bases, with 20 bases between the two germline ends. CDR3 nucleotide sequence: TGTGCCAGTAAAGTCCCAGGGGCGGCTCCCCAGCCCCAGCATTTT. It codes for CASKVPGAAPQPQHF.

The genes are TRBV6-1 and TRBJ1-4; D ambiguous. The CDR3 is 14 amino acids. Trimming shortened V by 3 bases and J by 3 bases, and 8 bases separated the two germline ends. Looked up from germline, CDR1 is MNHNS and CDR2 is SASEGT. DNA of the CDR3: TGTGCCAGCAGTGATCCGGTGGCTAATGAAAAACTGTTTTTT. Translation gives CASSDPVANEKLFF.

The chain carries TRBV28 and TRBJ2-7; 11 bases align to TRBD2. The CDR3 spans 17 residues. V shed 4 bases and J 0 bases; nucleotides not matched to a gene: 8. Germline assignment: CDR1 MDHEN and CDR2 SYDVKM. The CDR3 DNA sequence: TGTGCCAGCAGTTCGTTGACCGGGACTAGCGGCTCCTACGAGCAGTACTTC. Its translation is CASSSLTGTSGSYEQYF.

The genes are TRBV5-8 and TRBJ1-1; 8 bases are shared with TRBD1. Germline CDR1 reads SGHTS; CDR2 reads YDEGEE. The V gene end was trimmed by 4 bases and the J gene end by 7 bases; junction bases not matched to a gene: 15. The CDR3 is made up of 16 amino acids. This CDR3 reads CASSEFRGPAPDEAFF. The CDR3 DNA is TGTGCCAGCAGCGAATTCAGGGGGCCAGCACCCGATGAAGCTTTCTTT. Full variable domain (outside the CDR3, taken from reference TRBV5-8 and TRBJ1-1): EAGVTQSPTHLIKTRGQQATLRCSPISGHTSVYWYQQALGLGLQFLLWYDEGEERNRGNFPPRFSGRQFPNYSSELNVNALELEDSALYLCASSEFRGPAPDEAFFGQGTRLTVV.

This clone was counted a single time. The J gene is TRBJ2-3, the V gene TRBV4-2, with 15 bases identical to TRBD2. Trimming at V came to 3 bases and at J to 0 bases, leaving 13 bases not matched to a gene. This CDR3 is built from 21 residues. Germline CDR1 reads LGHNA; CDR2 reads YNFKEQ. CDR3 DNA: TGTGCCAGCAGCCACGACGGCACGGGACTAGCGGGGGGCTCTAGCACAGATACGCAGTATTTT. It encodes CASSHDGTGLAGGSSTDTQYF.

This chain connects TRBV6-5 to TRBJ2-3; no definite D call. Germline V lookup: CDR1 MNHEY, CDR2 SVGAGI. V was trimmed by 3 bases and J by 7 bases, leaving 11 bases between them. CDR3 length: 13 amino acids. Here the CDR3 reads CASSYAPQNTQYF. Here the CDR3 DNA reads TGTGCCAGCAGTTATGCACCTCAGAATACGCAGTATTTT.

The chain has TRBV5-4 and TRBJ2-3; 10 bases map to TRBD2. The CDR3 runs 14 residues. Trimming removed 0 bases from V and 14 bases from J; junction bases left unmatched: 9. The V gene's germline CDR1 is SGHNT and CDR2 YYREEE (reference sequence). The CDR3 DNA reads as TGTGCCAGCAGCTTGGTCTCAGCGGGGGGGCCAACGTATTTT. It specifies CASSLVSAGGPTYF.

V gene TRBV10-3 combines with J gene TRBJ2-3, with TRBD2 matching over 10 bases. Trimming removed 3 bases from V and 4 bases from J; junction bases left unmatched: 1. The CDR3 has 14 amino acids. Germline V gene data show CDR1 as ENHRY and CDR2 as SYGVKD. The CDR3 sequence: CAISDSGGADTQYF. In DNA, the CDR3 is TGTGCCATCAGTGACAGCGGGGGGGCAGATACGCAGTATTTT.

The chain joins TRBV18 to TRBJ2-7; possible D gene TRBD2, 6 bases. The germline V gene encodes CDR1 KGHSH and CDR2 LQKENI. Trimming took 3 bases from V and 3 from J, leaving 15 bases between them. The CDR3 totals 15 residues. The CDR3 here is CASSPPISGGYEQYF. The CDR3 nucleotides read TGTGCCAGCTCACCCCCCATCTCCGGGGGCTACGAGCAGTACTTC.

The V gene is TRBV18, the J gene TRBJ1-4, with a tentative D call TRBD1 (6 bases). V lost 3 bases to trimming and J lost 4 bases, with 9 bases between them. The CDR3 extends over 14 amino acids. Germline CDR1 and CDR2: KGHSH and LQKENI. The CDR3 coding sequence is TGTGCCAGCTCACCCAACAGGGATAATGAAAAACTGTTTTTT. It encodes CASSPNRDNEKLFF.

V usage is TRBV30 and J usage is TRBJ2-3, with 8 nucleotides matching TRBD1. Trimming at V came to 5 bases and at J to 5 bases, leaving 6 bases not matched to a gene. The length of the CDR3 is 13 residues. Per the germline V gene, CDR1 is GTSNPN and CDR2 is SVGIG (reference sequence). CDR3 nucleotide sequence: TGTGCCTGGGGAACAGGGGGTGGAGATACGCAGTATTTT. Residues: CAWGTGGGDTQYF.

This rearrangement joins TRBV7-2 to TRBJ2-5; 9 nucleotides match TRBD2. CDR1 is SGHTA, CDR2 FQGNSA, per germline. V dropped 5 bases and J dropped 5; count of bases not matched to a gene: 12. The CDR3 covers 16 residues. DNA of the CDR3: TGTGCCAGCAGCCCAAAGACTAGCGGAGTATCGGAGACCCAGTACTTC. Translating it yields CASSPKTSGVSETQYF.

This rearrangement joins TRBV7-3 to TRBJ2-7, with TRBD2 matching over 7 bases. Germline V gene data show CDR1 as SGHTA and CDR2 as FQGTGA. This CDR3 has 13 amino acids. V shed 4 bases and J 2 bases; nucleotides not matched to a gene: 2. The CDR3 region has the DNA TGTGCCAGCAGCTACGCGGGGGCCTACGAGCAGTACTTC. Translation: CASSYAGAYEQYF.

The chain uses TRBV19 and TRBJ2-7; tentative D call: TRBD2 (6 bases). There are 15 residues in the CDR3. Germline V lookup: CDR1 LNHDA, CDR2 SQIVND (reference sequence). The V gene lost 5 bases and the J gene lost 3 bases, with 17 bases spanning the gap. The DNA of the CDR3 is TGTGCCAGTAGTTTATACCGGGACTCAGGCTACGAGCAGTACTTC. It yields the protein CASSLYRDSGYEQYF.

The chain combines TRBV2 with TRBJ2-1; 9 bases agree with TRBD2. V shed 11 bases and J 3 bases; nucleotides not matched to a gene: 11. The CDR3 covers 15 residues. CDR1 and CDR2 (germline): SNHLY, FYNNEI. CDR3 amino acids: CASLPIAGVYNEQFF. DNA of the CDR3: TGTGCCTCCCTCCCTATAGCGGGGGTCTACAATGAGCAGTTCTTC.